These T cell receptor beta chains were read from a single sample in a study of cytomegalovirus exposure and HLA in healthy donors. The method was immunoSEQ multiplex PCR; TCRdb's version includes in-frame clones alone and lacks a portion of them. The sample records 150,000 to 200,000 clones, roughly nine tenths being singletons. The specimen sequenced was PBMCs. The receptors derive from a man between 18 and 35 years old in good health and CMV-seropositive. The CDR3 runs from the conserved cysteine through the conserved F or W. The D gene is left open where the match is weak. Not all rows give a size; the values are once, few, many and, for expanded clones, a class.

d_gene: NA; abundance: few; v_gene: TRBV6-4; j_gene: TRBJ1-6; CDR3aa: CASSDVLLSSPLHF; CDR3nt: TGTGCCAGCAGTGATGTCCTACTAAGTTCACCCCTCCACTTT
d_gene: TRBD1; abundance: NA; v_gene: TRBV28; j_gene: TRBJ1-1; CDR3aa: CASSTDRLGTEAFF; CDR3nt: TGTGCCAGCAGCACGGACAGGTTGGGGACTGAAGCTTTCTTT
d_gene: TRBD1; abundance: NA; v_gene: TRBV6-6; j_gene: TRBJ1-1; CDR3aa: CASSYPDRGDTEAFF; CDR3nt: TGTGCCAGCAGTTACCCGGACAGGGGAGACACTGAAGCTTTCTTT
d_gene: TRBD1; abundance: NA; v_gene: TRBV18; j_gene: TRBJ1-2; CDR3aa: CASSPLGQGQGYTF; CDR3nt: TGTGCCAGCTCACCACTGGGACAGGGTCAAGGCTACACCTTC
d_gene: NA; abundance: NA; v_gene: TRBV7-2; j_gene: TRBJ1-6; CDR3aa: CASSLAGSLNSPLHF; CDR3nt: TGTGCCAGCAGCTTAGCGGGCAGCCTCAATTCACCCCTCCACTTT
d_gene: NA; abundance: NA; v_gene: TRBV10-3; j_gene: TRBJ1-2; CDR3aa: CAIGGAGYTF; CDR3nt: TGTGCCATCGGCGGAGCTGGCTACACCTTC
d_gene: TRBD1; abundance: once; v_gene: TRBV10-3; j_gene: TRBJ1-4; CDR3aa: CAIGNRTGVLNVEKLFF; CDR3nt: TGTGCCATCGGGAACCGGACAGGGGTGTTAAATGTGGAAAAACTGTTTTTT
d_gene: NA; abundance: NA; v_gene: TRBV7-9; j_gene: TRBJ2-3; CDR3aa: CASSLGDSIFTDTQYF; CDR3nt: TGTGCCAGCAGCTTGGGGGACTCTATTTTCACAGATACGCAGTATTTT
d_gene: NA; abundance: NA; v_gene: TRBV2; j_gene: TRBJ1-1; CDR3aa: CASSALAGFGAFF; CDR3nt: TGTGCCAGCAGCGCCTTAGCAGGGTTCGGGGCTTTCTTT
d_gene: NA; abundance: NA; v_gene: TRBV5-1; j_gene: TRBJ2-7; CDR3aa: CASSKQGYEQYF; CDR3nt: TGCGCCAGCAGCAAACAGGGTTACGAGCAGTACTTC
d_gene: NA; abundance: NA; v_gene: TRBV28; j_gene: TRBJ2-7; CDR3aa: CASSLYGRAFSYEQYF; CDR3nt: TGTGCCAGCAGTTTATACGGCAGGGCGTTTTCCTACGAGCAGTACTTC
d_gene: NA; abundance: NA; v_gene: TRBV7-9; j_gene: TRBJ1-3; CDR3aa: CASSLRKGDPGNTIYF; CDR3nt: TGTGCCAGCAGCTTACGGAAGGGAGACCCTGGAAACACCATATATTTT
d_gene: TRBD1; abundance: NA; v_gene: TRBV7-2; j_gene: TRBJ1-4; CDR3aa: CASSATQGSEKLFF; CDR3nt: TGTGCCAGCAGCGCTACACAGGGGAGTGAAAAACTGTTTTTT
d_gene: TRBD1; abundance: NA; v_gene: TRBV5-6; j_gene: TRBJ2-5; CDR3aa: CASSLALGQAYQETQYF; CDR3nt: TGTGCCAGCAGCTTGGCCTTAGGACAGGCTTATCAAGAGACCCAGTACTTC
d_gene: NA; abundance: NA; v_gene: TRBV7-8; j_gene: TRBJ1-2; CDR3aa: CASSLGGVYGYTF; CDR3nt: TGTGCCAGCAGCTTAGGGGGCGTCTATGGCTACACCTTC
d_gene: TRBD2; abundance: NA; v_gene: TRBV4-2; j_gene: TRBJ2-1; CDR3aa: CASSQVLGLAVYNEQFF; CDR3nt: TGTGCCAGCAGCCAAGTACTTGGACTAGCGGTCTACAATGAGCAGTTCTTC
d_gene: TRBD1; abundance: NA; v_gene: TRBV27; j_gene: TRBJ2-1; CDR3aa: CASSTGQATYNEQFF; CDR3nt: TGTGCCAGCAGTACGGGACAGGCCACTTACAATGAGCAGTTCTTC
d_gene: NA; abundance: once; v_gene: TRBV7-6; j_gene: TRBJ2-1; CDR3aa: CASSQWKSGYNEQFF; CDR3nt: TGTGCCAGCAGCCAATGGAAAAGCGGTTATAATGAGCAGTTCTTC
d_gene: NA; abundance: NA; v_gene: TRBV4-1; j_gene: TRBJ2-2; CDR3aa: CASSQGYQNTGELFF; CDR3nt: TGCGCCAGCAGCCAAGGCTACCAGAACACCGGGGAGCTGTTTTTT
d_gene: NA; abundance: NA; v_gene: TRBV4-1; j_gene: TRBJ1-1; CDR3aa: CASSQDTGTEAFF; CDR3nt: TGCGCCAGCAGCCAAGATACGGGAACTGAAGCTTTCTTT
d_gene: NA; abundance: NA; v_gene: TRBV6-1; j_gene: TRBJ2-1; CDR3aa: CASTQLGSSYNEQFF; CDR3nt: TGTGCCAGCACCCAACTCGGGAGCTCCTACAATGAGCAGTTCTTC
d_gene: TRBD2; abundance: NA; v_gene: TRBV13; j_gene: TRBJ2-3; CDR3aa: CASSLETSGNTQYF; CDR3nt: TGTGCCAGCAGCTTAGAGACTAGCGGTAATACGCAGTATTTT
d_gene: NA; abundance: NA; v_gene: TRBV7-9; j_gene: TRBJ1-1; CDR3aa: CASSSGHTEAFF; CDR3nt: TGTGCCAGCAGCTCAGGCCACACTGAAGCTTTCTTT
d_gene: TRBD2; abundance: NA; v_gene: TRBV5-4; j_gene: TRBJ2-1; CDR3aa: CASSPSGGADEQFF; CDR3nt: TGTGCCAGCAGCCCTAGCGGGGGGGCCGATGAGCAGTTCTTC
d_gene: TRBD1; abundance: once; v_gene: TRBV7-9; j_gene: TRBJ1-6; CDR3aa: CASSRQGTDSPLHF; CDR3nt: TGTGCCAGCAGTCGACAGGGGACGGATTCACCCCTCCACTTT
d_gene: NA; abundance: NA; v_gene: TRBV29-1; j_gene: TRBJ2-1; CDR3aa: CSVEDEEVAYNEQFF; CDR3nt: TGCAGCGTTGAAGATGAGGAAGTCGCCTACAATGAGCAGTTCTTC
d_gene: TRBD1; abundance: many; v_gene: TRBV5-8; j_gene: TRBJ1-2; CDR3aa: CASSLADRGHGYTF; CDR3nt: TGTGCCAGCAGCTTGGCCGACAGGGGACATGGCTACACCTTC
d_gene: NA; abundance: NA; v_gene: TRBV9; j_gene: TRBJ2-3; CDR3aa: CASSVKSPDTQYF; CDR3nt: TGTGCCAGCAGCGTTAAGAGCCCAGATACGCAGTATTTT
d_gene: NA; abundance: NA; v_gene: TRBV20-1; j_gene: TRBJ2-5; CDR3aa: CSARSETQYF; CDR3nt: TGCAGTGCTAGGTCGGAGACCCAGTACTTC
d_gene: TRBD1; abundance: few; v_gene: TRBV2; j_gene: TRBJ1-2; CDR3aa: CASSEGTGVSGYTF; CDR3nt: TGTGCCAGCAGTGAAGGGACAGGGGTATCAGGCTACACCTTC
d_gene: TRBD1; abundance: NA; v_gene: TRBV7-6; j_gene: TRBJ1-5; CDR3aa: CASSPGQGLYSNQPQHF; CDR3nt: TGTGCCAGCAGCCCGGGACAGGGGCTATATAGCAATCAGCCCCAGCATTTT
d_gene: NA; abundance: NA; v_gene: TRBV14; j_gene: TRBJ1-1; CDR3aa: CASSRTRNTEAFF; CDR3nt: TGTGCCAGCAGCCGTACACGGAACACTGAAGCTTTCTTT
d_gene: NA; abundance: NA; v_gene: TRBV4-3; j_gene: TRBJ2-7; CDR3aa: CASSYGTSYEQYF; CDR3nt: TGCGCCAGCAGCTACGGGACATCTTACGAGCAGTACTTC
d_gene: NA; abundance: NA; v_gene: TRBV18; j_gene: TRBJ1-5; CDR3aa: CASSPRRDQPQHF; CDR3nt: TGTGCCAGCTCACCGAGACGGGATCAGCCCCAGCATTTT
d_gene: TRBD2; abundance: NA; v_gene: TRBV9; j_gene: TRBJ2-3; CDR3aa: CASSVTSGGPTDTQYF; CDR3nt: TGTGCCAGCAGCGTGACTAGCGGGGGACCCACAGATACGCAGTATTTT
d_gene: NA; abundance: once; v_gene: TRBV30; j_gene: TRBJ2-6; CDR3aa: CAWSVSSGANVLTF; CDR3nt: TGTGCCTGGAGTGTCAGCTCTGGGGCCAACGTCCTGACTTTC
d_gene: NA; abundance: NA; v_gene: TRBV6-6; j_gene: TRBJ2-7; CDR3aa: CASSYSNPFGEQYF; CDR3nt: TGTGCCAGCAGTTACTCGAATCCCTTCGGCGAGCAGTACTTC
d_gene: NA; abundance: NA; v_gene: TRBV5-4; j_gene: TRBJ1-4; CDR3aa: CASSLAKAGNEKLFF; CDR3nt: TGTGCCAGCAGCTTGGCCAAGGCAGGGAATGAAAAACTGTTTTTT
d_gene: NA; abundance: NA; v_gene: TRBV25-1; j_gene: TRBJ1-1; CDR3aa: CASSEGPFEAFF; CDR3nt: TGTGCCAGCAGTGAGGGCCCTTTTGAAGCTTTCTTT
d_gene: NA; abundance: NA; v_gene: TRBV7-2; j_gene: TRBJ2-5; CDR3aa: CASSSTRGQETQYF; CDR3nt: TGTGCCAGCAGCTCAACAAGGGGACAAGAGACCCAGTACTTC
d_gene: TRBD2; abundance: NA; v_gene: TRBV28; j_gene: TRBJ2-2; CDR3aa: CASSFGLAGSTGELFF; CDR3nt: TGTGCCAGCAGTTTCGGACTAGCGGGTTCCACCGGGGAGCTGTTTTTT
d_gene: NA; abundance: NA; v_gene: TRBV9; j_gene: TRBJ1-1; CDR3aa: CASSPQDTEAFF; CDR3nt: TGTGCCAGCAGCCCTCAGGACACTGAAGCTTTCTTT
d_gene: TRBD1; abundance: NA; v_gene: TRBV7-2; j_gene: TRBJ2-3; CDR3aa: CASSRLGTGDTQYF; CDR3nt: TGTGCCAGCAGCCGACTAGGGACAGGAGATACGCAGTATTTT
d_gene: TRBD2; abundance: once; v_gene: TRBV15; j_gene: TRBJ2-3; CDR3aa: CATSRGGGGTDTQYF; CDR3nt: TGTGCCACCAGCAGAGGGGGAGGGGGCACAGATACGCAGTATTTT
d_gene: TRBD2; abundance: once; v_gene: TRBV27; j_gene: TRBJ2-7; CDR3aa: CASGLAGGYEQYF; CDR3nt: TGTGCCAGCGGACTAGCGGGAGGTTACGAGCAGTACTTC
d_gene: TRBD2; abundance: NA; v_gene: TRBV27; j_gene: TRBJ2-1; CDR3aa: CASLPGRGGRETQFF; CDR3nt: TGTGCCAGTCTACCCGGAAGGGGAGGGAGGGAGACACAGTTCTTC
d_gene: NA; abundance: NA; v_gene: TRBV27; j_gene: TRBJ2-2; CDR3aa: CASSPRRGTGELFF; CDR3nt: TGTGCCAGCAGTCCCCGCCGCGGCACCGGGGAGCTGTTTTTT
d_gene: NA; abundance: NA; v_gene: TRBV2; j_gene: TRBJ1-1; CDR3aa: CASYPPPSEAFF; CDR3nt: TGTGCCAGCTACCCGCCCCCCAGTGAAGCTTTCTTT
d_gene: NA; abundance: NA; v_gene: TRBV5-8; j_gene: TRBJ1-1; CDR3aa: CASSFTGRGEAFF; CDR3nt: TGTGCCAGCAGCTTTACAGGGCGAGGTGAAGCTTTCTTT
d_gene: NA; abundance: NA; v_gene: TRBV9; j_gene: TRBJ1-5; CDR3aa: CASSKDRRTQPQHF; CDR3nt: TGTGCCAGCAGCAAAGACAGGAGGACCCAGCCCCAGCATTTT
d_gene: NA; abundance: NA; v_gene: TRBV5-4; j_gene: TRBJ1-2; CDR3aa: CASSQGLGENGYTF; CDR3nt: TGTGCCAGCAGCCAGGGACTTGGGGAAAATGGCTACACCTTC
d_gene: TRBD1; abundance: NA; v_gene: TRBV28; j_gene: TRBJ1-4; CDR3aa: CASLTGQGGEKLFF; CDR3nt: TGTGCCTCCCTCACGGGACAGGGGGGTGAAAAACTGTTTTTT
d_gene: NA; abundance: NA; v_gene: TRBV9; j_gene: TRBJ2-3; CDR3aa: CASSPSGGSRGDTQYF; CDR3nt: TGTGCCAGCAGCCCCTCGGGTGGATCAAGAGGGGATACGCAGTATTTT
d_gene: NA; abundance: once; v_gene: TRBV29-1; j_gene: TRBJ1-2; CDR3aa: CSVGGGPGGGYTF; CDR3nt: TGCAGCGTTGGAGGGGGGCCGGGAGGTGGCTACACCTTC
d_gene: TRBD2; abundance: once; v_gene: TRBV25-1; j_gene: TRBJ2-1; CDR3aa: CASSGSGRAGEQFF; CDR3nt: TGTGCCAGCAGTGGTAGCGGGAGGGCCGGTGAGCAGTTCTTC
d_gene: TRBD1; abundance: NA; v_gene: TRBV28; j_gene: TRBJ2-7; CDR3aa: CASNNRGSSYEQYF; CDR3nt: TGTGCCAGCAACAACAGGGGAAGCTCCTACGAGCAGTACTTC
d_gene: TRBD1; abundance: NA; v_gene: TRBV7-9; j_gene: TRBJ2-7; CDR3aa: CASSSPPGQTSWEQYF; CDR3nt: TGTGCCAGCAGCTCGCCACCGGGACAGACCTCTTGGGAGCAGTACTTC
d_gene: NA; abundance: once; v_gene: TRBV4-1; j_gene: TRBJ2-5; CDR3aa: CASSPRTPTGLPETQYF; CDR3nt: TGCGCCAGCAGCCCACGAACCCCTACAGGGCTTCCAGAGACCCAGTACTTC
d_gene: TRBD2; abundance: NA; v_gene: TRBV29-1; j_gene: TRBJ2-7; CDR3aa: CSVGGLAEPEQYF; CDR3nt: TGCAGCGTTGGGGGACTAGCGGAGCCCGAGCAGTACTTC
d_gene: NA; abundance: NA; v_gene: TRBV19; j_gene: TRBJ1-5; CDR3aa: CASSPTGRVQPQHF; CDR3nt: TGTGCCAGTAGCCCGACAGGCCGGGTCCAGCCCCAGCATTTT